This T cell receptor (beta chain) came from a study of CD8 T cell repertoires and HIV-1 epitope variants. At the level of the study: Controls were a CMV, EBV and flu peptide pool, Ebola AY9 negative control, and no-peptide well. Enriched T cells were co-cultured with equal autologous T cell-negative cells. An uncultured baseline aliquot held 1M T cells. IL-2, IL-7 and IL-15 were added on days 3 and 7 of roughly 11-day cultures.

Produced via immunoSEQ multiplex PCR; TCRdb's table is partial and in-frame only. The top ten hold more than 25% of the sample, which has some 87,000 clones, more than 65% seen once. The CDR3 is 11 amino acids. CDR1 is LNHDA, CDR2 SQIVND, per germline (reference sequence). Trimming removed 4 bases from V and 7 bases from J, with 5 bases in between. Sequencing was performed on uncultured baseline CD8+ T cells from peripheral blood mononuclear cells (PBMCs). The source is a male donor with HIV. The chain has TRBV19 and TRBJ1-5, with TRBD1 as a possible D gene (5 bases). CDR3 region: CASSKGQPQHF. In DNA form, the CDR3 reads TGTGCCAGTAGTAAGGGGCAGCCCCAGCATTTT. Full variable domain (missing parts from reference TRBV19 and TRBJ1-5): DGGITQSPKYLFRKEGQNVTLSCEQNLNHDAMYWYRQDPGQGLRLIYYSQIVNDFQKGDIAEGYSVSREKKESFPLTVTSAQKNPTAFYLCASSKGQPQHFGDGTRLSIL.